Presented here are 14 T cell receptor beta chains from one specimen sequenced in a study of blood T cell repertoires in COVID-19. Profiled with immunoSEQ multiplex PCR; TCRdb holds only in-frame clones, not every one. The sample yields over 65,000 clones, about 87% seen once. Source material: peripheral blood. The receptors stem from a man in his fifties or sixties with active COVID-19.

The V gene is TRBV4-1, the J gene TRBJ1-6; 9 bases line up with TRBD1. The trim removed 1 base at V and 6 bases at J, leaving 4 bases unmatched. Germline V gene data show CDR1 as MGHRA and CDR2 as YSYEKL. The CDR3 consists of 16 residues. CDR3 protein: CASSQVWDRVNSPLHF. As DNA, the CDR3 is TGCGCCAGCAGCCAAGTTTGGGACAGGGTTAATTCACCCCTCCACTTT.

The chain joins TRBV19 to TRBJ1-6, with 8 bases lining up with TRBD1. The CDR3 sequence is 15 residues long. Germline CDR1 is LNHDA and CDR2 is SQIVND (reference sequence). V dropped 6 bases and J dropped 7; count of bases not matched to a gene: 8. CDR3 nucleotides: TGTGCCAGTAGGGTGGACAGGGTTAAGAATTCACCCCTCCACTTT. Translated: CASRVDRVKNSPLHF.

The chain carries TRBV5-1 and TRBJ2-1; TRBD2 agrees at 8 bases. The V gene end was trimmed by 4 bases and the J gene end by 6 bases; junction bases not matched to a gene: 9. The CDR3 has 15 amino acids. Germline CDR1 reads SGHRS; CDR2 reads YFSETQ. CDR3 residues: CASSPGGSGINEQFF. The CDR3 nucleotides read TGCGCCAGCAGCCCCGGGGGTAGCGGGATCAATGAGCAGTTCTTC.

V gene TRBV4-1 combines with J gene TRBJ2-6, with D uncertain. V lost 1 base and J lost 1, with 11 bases in between. Per germline, CDR1 MGHRA and CDR2 YSYEKL. CDR3 length: 17 residues. The CDR3: CASSQAISGSGANVLTF. The CDR3 DNA is TGCGCCAGCAGCCAAGCCATATCAGGTTCTGGGGCCAACGTCCTGACTTTC.

The chain is built from TRBV4-3 and TRBJ1-4, with 9 bases fitting TRBD1. Germline CDR1 LGHNA, CDR2 YSLEER. There are 17 residues in the CDR3. The J segment lost 7 bases and the V segment lost 0 bases, leaving 9 bases of the junction unmatched. CDR3 bases: TGCGCCAGCAGCCAAGATATACTGGGACAGGGAGGTGAAAAACTGTTTTTT. This translates into CASSQDILGQGGEKLFF.

The J gene is TRBJ2-1, the V gene TRBV10-3; 9 bases line up with TRBD2. CDR1 and CDR2 from the germline V gene are ENHRY and SYGVKD. V was clipped by 11 bases and J by 9 bases; unmatched bases: 8. The CDR3 is 12 residues long. The CDR3 sequence: CAVGWREGEQFF. Here the CDR3 DNA reads TGTGCCGTGGGGTGGCGGGAGGGTGAGCAGTTCTTC.

The J gene is TRBJ2-1, the V gene TRBV6-5; 9 bases align to TRBD1. The CDR3 extends over 15 amino acids. J lost 13 bases, V lost 0 bases, and 10 bases had no gene match. Germline V lookup: CDR1 MNHEY, CDR2 SVGAGI. CDR3 in DNA: TGTGCCAGCAGTTACTCGTGGACAGGGGCCGTGGTCCAGTTCTTC. Protein: CASSYSWTGAVVQFF.

The rearrangement joins TRBV19 to TRBJ2-5; TRBD1 matches 8 bases. Germline trimming cut 1 base from V and 4 bases from J; bases unmatched to any gene: 2. The CDR3 sequence is 14 residues long. Germline values: CDR1 LNHDA, CDR2 SQIVND (reference sequence). CDR3 sequence (DNA): TGTGCCAGTAGTATAGCCAGGGGGCGAGAGACCCAGTACTTC. Translation: CASSIARGRETQYF.

The CDR3 region is CASSLRQWDRPTGELFF. The CDR3 region has the DNA TGTGCCAGCAGCTTGCGACAATGGGACAGGCCCACCGGGGAGCTGTTTTTT. The rearrangement uses TRBV5-6 and TRBJ2-2, with TRBD1 matching over 8 bases. CDR1 SGHDT and CDR2 YYEEEE come from the germline V gene. This CDR3 is built from 17 residues. The J segment lost 4 bases and the V segment lost 1 base, leaving 9 bases of the junction unmatched.

The rearrangement joins TRBV28 to TRBJ1-1, with 7 bases that match TRBD1. The length of the CDR3 is 15 residues. Germline loops: CDR1 MDHEN, CDR2 SYDVKM. Germline trimming cut 2 bases from V and 4 bases from J; bases unmatched to any gene: 7. CDR3 DNA sequence: TGTGCCAGCAGTTTAATGGAGGGGGCCAGCACTGAAGCTTTCTTT. Protein sequence: CASSLMEGASTEAFF.

The J gene is TRBJ1-2, the V gene TRBV18; D is possibly TRBD1 (6 bases). The germline CDR1 and CDR2 sequences are KGHSH and LQKENI. V was pared by 6 bases and J by 7 bases, with 15 bases between. CDR3 length: 13 residues. CDR3 bases: TGTGCCAGCTCTCTTCAGGGGCTGAGTGGCTACACCTTC. As protein: CASSLQGLSGYTF.

This chain connects TRBV6-5 to TRBJ1-6, with 8 bases identical to TRBD1. The CDR3 covers 15 residues. Germline CDR1 reads MNHEY; CDR2 reads SVGAGI. Trimming cost V 5 bases and J 2 bases; bases outside gene matches: 2. The CDR3 reads CASSLQGAYNSPLHF. The CDR3 nucleotides read TGTGCCAGCAGTCTACAGGGGGCCTATAATTCACCCCTCCACTTT.

V and J are TRBV28 and TRBJ2-7; unclear D gene. With 5 bases removed from V and 2 bases from J, the gap between germline ends came to 10 bases. The CDR3 extends over 13 amino acids. Germline V CDR1 and CDR2: MDHEN, SYDVKM. The CDR3 DNA follows: TGTGCCAGCAGTATCCGACGGGCCTACGAGCAGTACTTC. Amino acids: CASSIRRAYEQYF.

The table lists this clone with a count of one. The chain employs TRBV6-2 or TRBV6-3 and TRBJ2-7; TRBD1 is a possible D gene (5 bases). The germline CDR1 and CDR2 sequences are MNHEY and SVGEGT. Between the trimmed V and J ends, which lost 2 bases and 3 bases, there was a span of 11 bases. CDR3 length: 14 residues. The CDR3 sequence is CASSYGLGVYEQYF. CDR3 coding DNA: TGTGCCAGCAGTTACGGGCTAGGGGTCTACGAGCAGTACTTC.